This T cell receptor (beta chain) was found in a study of chemoradiotherapy in HPV16-positive cancers. General study findings and limits: Functional assays defining HPV-specific T cells used only a couple of HPV16-positive patients. During treatment, candidate HPV-specific clones and E7-related motifs expanded in tumor.

Repertoires were sampled repeatedly during chemoradiotherapy. Remarks on this clone: The target antigen is unknown.

The V gene end was trimmed by 6 bases and the J gene end by 4 bases; junction bases not matched to a gene: 11. From germline, CDR1 is MNHNY and CDR2 SVGAGI (reference sequence). This CDR3 has 15 residues. Sequencing was performed with immunoSEQ multiplex PCR; in TCRdb, only in-frame clones are kept and a portion is missing. The sample lists 20,000 to 25,000 clones; 86% were seen once. The chain couples TRBV6-6 to TRBJ1-1; the match to TRBD1 covers 7 bases. The source is a human donor with HPV-associated anogenital cancer. Sequencing was performed on blood, taken from a patient who underwent chemoradiotherapy. The CDR3 protein is CASSLGGTAGTEAFF. The DNA for the CDR3 is TGTGCCAGCAGCCTAGGGGGGACAGCGGGCACTGAAGCTTTCTTT.